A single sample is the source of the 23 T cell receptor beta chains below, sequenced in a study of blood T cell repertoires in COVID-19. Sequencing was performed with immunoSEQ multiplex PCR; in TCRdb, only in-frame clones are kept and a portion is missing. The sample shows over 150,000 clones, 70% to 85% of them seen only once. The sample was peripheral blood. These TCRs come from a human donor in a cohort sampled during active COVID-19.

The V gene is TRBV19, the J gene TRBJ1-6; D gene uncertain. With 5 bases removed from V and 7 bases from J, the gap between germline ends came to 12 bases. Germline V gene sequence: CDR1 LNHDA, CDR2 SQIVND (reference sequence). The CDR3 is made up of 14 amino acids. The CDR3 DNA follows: TGTGCCAGTAGTGAACAGATTCCCAATTCACCCCTCCACTTT. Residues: CASSEQIPNSPLHF. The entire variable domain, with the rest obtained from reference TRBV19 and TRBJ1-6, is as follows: DGGITQSPKYLFRKEGQNVTLSCEQNLNHDAMYWYRQDPGQGLRLIYYSQIVNDFQKGDIAEGYSVSREKKESFPLTVTSAQKNPTAFYLCASSEQIPNSPLHFGNGTRLTVT.

The CDR3 region has the DNA TGCGCCAGCACAGACAGGTCTGCCCGCTATGGCTACACCTTC. This gives the protein CASTDRSARYGYTF. This rearrangement joins TRBV5-1 to TRBJ1-2; a weak D match, TRBD1 (6 bases). V lost 6 bases and J 4 bases, leaving 16 bases between the germline ends. Looked up from germline, CDR1 is SGHRS and CDR2 is YFSETQ. The CDR3 covers 14 residues.

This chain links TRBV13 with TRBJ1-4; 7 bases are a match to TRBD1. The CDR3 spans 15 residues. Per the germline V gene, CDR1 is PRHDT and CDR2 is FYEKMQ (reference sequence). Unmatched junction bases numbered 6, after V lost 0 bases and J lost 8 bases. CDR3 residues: CASSLGRQGGEKLFF. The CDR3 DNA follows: TGTGCCAGCAGCTTAGGCCGACAGGGAGGAGAAAAACTGTTTTTT.

The CDR3 spells CASSVNRSPIYF. DNA for the CDR3: TGTGCCAGCAGCGTGAACAGATCGCCCATATATTTT. The chain has TRBV9 and TRBJ1-3; D is undetermined. The CDR3 consists of 12 residues. Germline-derived CDR1 and CDR2 are SGDLS and YYNGEE. V was pared by 2 bases and J by 11 bases, with 11 bases between.

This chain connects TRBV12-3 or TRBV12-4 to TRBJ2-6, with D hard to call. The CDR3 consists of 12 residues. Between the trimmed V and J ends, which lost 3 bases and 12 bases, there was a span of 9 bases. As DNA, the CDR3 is TGTGCCAGCAGTTTCAGCCGCGGCGTCCTGACTTTC. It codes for CASSFSRGVLTF.

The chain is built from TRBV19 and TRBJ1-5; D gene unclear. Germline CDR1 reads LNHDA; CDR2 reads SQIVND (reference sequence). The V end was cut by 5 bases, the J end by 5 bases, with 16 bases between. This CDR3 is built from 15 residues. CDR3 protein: CASSWREGRDQPQHF. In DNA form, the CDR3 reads TGTGCCAGTAGTTGGAGGGAGGGTAGGGATCAGCCCCAGCATTTT.

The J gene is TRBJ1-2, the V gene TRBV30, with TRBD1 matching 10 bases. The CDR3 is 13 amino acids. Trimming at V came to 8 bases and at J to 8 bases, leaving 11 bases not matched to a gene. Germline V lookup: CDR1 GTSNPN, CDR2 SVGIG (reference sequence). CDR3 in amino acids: CAGNRDRGEGYTF. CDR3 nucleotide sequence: TGTGCCGGGAACCGGGACAGGGGTGAAGGCTACACCTTC.

DNA for the CDR3: TGTGCCAGCAGTCATGACAGGGGGGATACGCAGTATTTT. The encoded protein is CASSHDRGDTQYF. The V call is TRBV7-9, the J call TRBJ2-3; TRBD1 agrees at 9 bases. This CDR3 spans 13 amino acids. Germline trimming cut 6 bases from V and 6 bases from J; bases unmatched to any gene: 4. The germline V gene encodes CDR1 SEHNR and CDR2 FQNEAQ (reference sequence).

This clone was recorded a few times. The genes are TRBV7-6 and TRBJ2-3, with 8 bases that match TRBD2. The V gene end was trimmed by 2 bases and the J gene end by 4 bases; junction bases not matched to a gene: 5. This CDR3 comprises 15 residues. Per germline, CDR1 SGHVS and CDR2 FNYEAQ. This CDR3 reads CASSLRGGQADTQYF. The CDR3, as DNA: TGTGCCAGCAGCTTACGGGGGGGCCAGGCAGATACGCAGTATTTT. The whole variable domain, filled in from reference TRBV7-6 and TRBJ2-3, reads GAGVSQSPRYKVTKRGQDVALRCDPISGHVSLYWYRQALGQGPEFLTYFNYEAQQDKSGLPNDRFSAERPEGSISTLTIQRTEQRDSAMYRCASSLRGGQADTQYFGPGTRLTVL.

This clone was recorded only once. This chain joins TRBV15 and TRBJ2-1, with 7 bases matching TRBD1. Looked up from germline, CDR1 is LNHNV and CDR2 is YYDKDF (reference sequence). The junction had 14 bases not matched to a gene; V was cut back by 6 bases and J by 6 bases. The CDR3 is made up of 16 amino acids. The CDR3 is CATRKEIMTGINEQFF. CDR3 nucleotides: TGTGCCACCAGGAAAGAGATAATGACAGGGATCAATGAGCAGTTCTTC. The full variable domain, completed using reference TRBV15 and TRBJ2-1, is DAMVIQNPRYQVTQFGKPVTLSCSQTLNHNVMYWYQQKSSQAPKLLFHYYDKDFNNEADTPDNFQSRRPNTSFCFLDIRSPGLGDTAMYLCATRKEIMTGINEQFFGPGTRLTVL.

CDR3 in amino acids: CASSGPGQVGVQYF. The CDR3 DNA is TGTGCCAGCAGCGGACCGGGACAGGTCGGGGTGCAGTACTTC. The chain carries TRBV9 and TRBJ2-7; 8 positions match TRBD1. V lost 3 bases, J lost 9 bases, and 11 bases stayed unmatched. Germline V lookup: CDR1 SGDLS, CDR2 YYNGEE. This CDR3 has 14 amino acids.

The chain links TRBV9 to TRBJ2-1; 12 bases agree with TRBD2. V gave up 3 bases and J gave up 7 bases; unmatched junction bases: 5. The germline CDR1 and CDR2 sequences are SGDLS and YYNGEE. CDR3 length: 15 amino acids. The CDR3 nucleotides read TGTGCCAGCAGCGCTAGCGGGGGGGCCATTAATGAGCAGTTCTTC. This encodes CASSASGGAINEQFF.

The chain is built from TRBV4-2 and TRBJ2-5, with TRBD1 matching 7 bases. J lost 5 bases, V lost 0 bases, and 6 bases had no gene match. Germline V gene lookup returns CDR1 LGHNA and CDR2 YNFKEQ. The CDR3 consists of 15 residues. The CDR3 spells CASSQDLQGSETQYF. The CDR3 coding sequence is TGTGCCAGCAGCCAAGATTTACAGGGGTCGGAGACCCAGTACTTC.

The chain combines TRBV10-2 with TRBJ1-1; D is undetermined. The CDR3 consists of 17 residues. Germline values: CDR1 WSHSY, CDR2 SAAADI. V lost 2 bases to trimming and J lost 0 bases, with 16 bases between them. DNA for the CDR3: TGCGCCAGCAGTGAGCATGTCGACACTTCTATGAACACTGAAGCTTTCTTT. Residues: CASSEHVDTSMNTEAFF.

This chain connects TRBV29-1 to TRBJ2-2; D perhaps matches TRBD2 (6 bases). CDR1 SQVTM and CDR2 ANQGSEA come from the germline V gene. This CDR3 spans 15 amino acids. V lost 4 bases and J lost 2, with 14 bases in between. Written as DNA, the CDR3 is TGCAGCGTTGGAGTGGGGAGGCTTAACACCGGGGAGCTGTTTTTT. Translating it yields CSVGVGRLNTGELFF.

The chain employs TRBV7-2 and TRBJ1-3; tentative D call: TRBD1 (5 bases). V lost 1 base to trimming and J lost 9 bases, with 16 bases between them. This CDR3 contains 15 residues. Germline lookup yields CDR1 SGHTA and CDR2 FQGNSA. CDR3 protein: CASSLGRVSTPTIYF. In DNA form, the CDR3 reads TGTGCCAGCAGCTTAGGCAGGGTCAGCACCCCCACCATATATTTT. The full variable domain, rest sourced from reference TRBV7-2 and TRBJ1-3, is GAGVSQSPSNKVTEKGKDVELRCDPISGHTALYWYRQSLGQGLEFLIYFQGNSAPDKSGLPSDRFSAERTGGSVSTLTIQRTQQEDSAVYLCASSLGRVSTPTIYFGEGSWLTVV.

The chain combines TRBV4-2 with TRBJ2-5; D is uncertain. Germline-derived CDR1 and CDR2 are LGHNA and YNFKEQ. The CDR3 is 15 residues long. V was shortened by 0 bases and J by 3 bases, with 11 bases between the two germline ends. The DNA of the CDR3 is TGTGCCAGCAGCCAAGATCGCACTCTTGAAGAGACCCAGTACTTC. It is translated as CASSQDRTLEETQYF.

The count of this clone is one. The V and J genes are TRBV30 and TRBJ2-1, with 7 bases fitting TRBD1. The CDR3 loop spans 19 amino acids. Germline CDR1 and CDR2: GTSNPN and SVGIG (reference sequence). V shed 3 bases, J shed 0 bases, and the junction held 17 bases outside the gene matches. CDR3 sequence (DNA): TGTGCCTGGAGCGGATCCCCCAAAGGGGGCGTTTTCTCCTACAATGAGCAGTTCTTC. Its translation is CAWSGSPKGGVFSYNEQFF. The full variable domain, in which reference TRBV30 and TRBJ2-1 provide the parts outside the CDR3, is SQTIHQWPATLVQPVGSPLSLECTVEGTSNPNLYWYRQAAGRGLQLLFYSVGIGQISSEVPQNLSASRPQDRQFILSSKKLLLSDSGFYLCAWSGSPKGGVFSYNEQFFGPGTRLTVL.

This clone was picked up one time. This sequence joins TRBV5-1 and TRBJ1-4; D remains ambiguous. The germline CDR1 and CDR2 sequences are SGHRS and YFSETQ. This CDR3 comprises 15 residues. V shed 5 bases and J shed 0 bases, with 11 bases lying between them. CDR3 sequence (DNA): TGCGCCAGCAGGCCCCTTGGAGCAACTAATGAAAAACTGTTTTTT. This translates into CASRPLGATNEKLFF.

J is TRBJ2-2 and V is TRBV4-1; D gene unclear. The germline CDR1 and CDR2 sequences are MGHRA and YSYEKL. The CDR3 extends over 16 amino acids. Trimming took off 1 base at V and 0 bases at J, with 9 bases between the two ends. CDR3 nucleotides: TGCGCCAGCAGCCAAGTGGCAGGCGCGAACACCGGGGAGCTGTTTTTT. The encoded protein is CASSQVAGANTGELFF.

CDR3 DNA: TGTGCCAGCAGCTCAAGACTTGACAGGAGCTCCTATAATTCACCCCTCCACTTT. This sequence encodes CASSSRLDRSSYNSPLHF. V is TRBV5-6 and J is TRBJ1-6, with D possibly matching TRBD1 (6 bases). The CDR3 totals 18 residues. Trimming removed 3 bases from V and 0 bases from J, with 16 bases in between. Per the germline V gene, CDR1 is SGHDT and CDR2 is YYEEEE.

CDR3 amino acids: CASSERTGEYQPQHF. In DNA, the CDR3 is TGTGCCAGCAGTGAAAGGACAGGGGAATATCAGCCCCAGCATTTT. The genes are TRBV6-1 and TRBJ1-5; 9 bases are shared with TRBD1. CDR1 and CDR2 (germline): MNHNS, SASEGT. This CDR3 is 15 amino acids long. The J segment lost 5 bases and the V segment lost 2 bases, leaving 4 bases of the junction unmatched.

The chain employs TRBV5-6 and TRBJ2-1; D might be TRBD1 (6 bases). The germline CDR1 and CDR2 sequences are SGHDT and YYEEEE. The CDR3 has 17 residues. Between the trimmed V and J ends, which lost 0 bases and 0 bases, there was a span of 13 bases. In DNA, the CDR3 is TGTGCCAGCAGCTTGGGGGGGCCCCGCTACTCCTACAATGAGCAGTTCTTC. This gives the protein CASSLGGPRYSYNEQFF.